The next 13 T cell receptor beta chains were all read from a single sample in a study of T cell responses to AZD1222 COVID-19 vaccine. TCRdb keeps only in-frame clones here, not all; method: immunoSEQ multiplex PCR. The table has 200,000 or so clones, 85% to 95% seen once. The source was peripheral blood, collected on day 0 of AZD1222 vaccination. The receptor source for this set is an adult in good health.

The chain couples TRBV6-2 or TRBV6-3 to TRBJ1-1, with D unclear. The CDR3 sequence is 12 residues long. With 3 bases removed from V and 6 bases from J, the gap between germline ends came to 8 bases. Per the germline V gene, CDR1 is MNHEY and CDR2 is SVGEGT. CDR3 nucleotide sequence: TGTGCCAGCAGTTATGGAGTATCTGAAGCTTTCTTT. This gives the protein CASSYGVSEAFF.

This chain links TRBV7-9 with TRBJ1-1; D unresolved. The CDR3 contains 13 residues. Trimming stripped 0 bases from V and 1 base from J, with 3 bases between. Germline CDR1 and CDR2: SEHNR and FQNEAQ (reference sequence). Written as DNA, the CDR3 is TGTGCCAGCAGCTTAGCAGAGAACACTGAAGCTTTCTTT. Translation gives CASSLAENTEAFF.

This chain uses TRBV11-2 with TRBJ1-2; D unclear. Germline V lookup: CDR1 SGHAT, CDR2 FQNNGV. The CDR3 sequence is 13 residues long. V shed 2 bases and J shed 8 bases, with 12 bases lying between them. CDR3 in DNA: TGTGCCAGCAGCTTATCGACCACGGGAGGCTACACCTTC. It specifies CASSLSTTGGYTF. Full variable domain (remainder filled in from reference TRBV11-2 and TRBJ1-2): EAGVAQSPRYKIIEKRQSVAFWCNPISGHATLYWYQQILGQGPKLLIQFQNNGVVDDSQLPKDRFSAERLKGVDSTLKIQPAKLEDSAVYLCASSLSTTGGYTFGSGTRLTVV.

The V call is TRBV19, the J call TRBJ2-1; D unresolved. Germline V lookup: CDR1 LNHDA, CDR2 SQIVND (reference sequence). CDR3 length: 11 amino acids. The V end lost 3 bases, the J end lost 10 bases, and 7 bases lay between the germline ends. CDR3 loop: CASSMGLEQFF. Here the CDR3 DNA reads TGTGCCAGTAGTATGGGATTAGAGCAGTTCTTC.

Only one count was recorded for this clone. J is TRBJ1-1 and V is TRBV6-6; D possibly corresponds to TRBD1 (6 bases). The CDR3 extends over 15 amino acids. The germline V gene has CDR1 MNHNY and CDR2 SVGAGI (reference sequence). Trimming removed 7 bases from V and 1 base from J, with 16 bases in between. CDR3 protein: CASTGGGLANTEAFF. CDR3 DNA sequence: TGTGCCAGCACTGGTGGGGGGCTGGCGAACACTGAAGCTTTCTTT.

Regarding this clone: A much larger clonotype is one base distant, so this may be a read error. The V call is TRBV6-5, the J call TRBJ1-5, with unresolved D. Germline V gene lookup returns CDR1 MNHEY and CDR2 SVGAGI. V lost 2 bases and J 4 bases, leaving 6 bases between the germline ends. The CDR3 is 13 amino acids. The CDR3 here is CASSYNGNQPQHF. In DNA, the CDR3 is TGTGCCAGCAGTTACAACGGGAATCAGCCCCAGCATTTT.

The CDR3 region is CASSPQRGAYNEQFF. The CDR3 coding sequence is TGTGCCAGCAGCCCCCAGCGGGGGGCCTACAATGAGCAGTTCTTC. The chain links TRBV9 to TRBJ2-1; TRBD2 aligns across 9 bases. Germline lookup yields CDR1 SGDLS and CDR2 YYNGEE. The CDR3 contains 15 residues. V shed 4 bases, J shed 2 bases, and the junction held 4 bases outside the gene matches.

The CDR3 region has the DNA TGTGCCAGCAGCTCGGGTAGAACGGAAGCTTTCTTT. It is translated as CASSSGRTEAFF. This chain joins TRBV5-4 and TRBJ1-1; D gene ambiguous. CDR3 size: 12 residues. Germline V gene data show CDR1 as SGHNT and CDR2 as YYREEE (reference sequence). Trimming removed 3 bases from V and 8 bases from J, with 11 bases in between.

The V and J genes are TRBV4-1 and TRBJ1-6; the D is unclear. CDR1 and CDR2 from the germline V gene are MGHRA and YSYEKL. This CDR3 is 15 amino acids long. The ends were cut back, 2 bases at V and 6 bases at J, with 11 bases in the middle. This CDR3 is CASSQSLGGNSPLHF. The CDR3 coding sequence is TGCGCCAGCAGCCAATCTTTGGGAGGTAATTCACCCCTCCACTTT.

The J gene is TRBJ1-5, the V gene TRBV24-1, with unresolved D. The CDR3 runs to 16 residues. The germline V gene encodes CDR1 KGHDR and CDR2 SFDVKD. V was clipped by 3 bases and J by 0 bases, with 11 bases between them. This CDR3 is CATSDPREYSNQPQHF. CDR3 DNA sequence: TGTGCCACCAGTGATCCTCGGGAGTATAGCAATCAGCCCCAGCATTTT.

The chain employs TRBV19 and TRBJ2-7, with 9 bases aligning to TRBD1. Germline CDR1 and CDR2: LNHDA and SQIVND (reference sequence). The CDR3 extends over 15 amino acids. V trimming: 6 bases; J trimming: 3 bases; junction bases outside the gene matches: 9. CDR3 bases: TGTGCCAGTAGCCCTCTAGGACAGGGGCTCTACGAGCAGTACTTC. This gives the protein CASSPLGQGLYEQYF.

This rearrangement joins TRBV27 to TRBJ2-1; 9 nucleotides agree with TRBD1. Germline assignment: CDR1 MNHEY and CDR2 SMNVEV (reference sequence). There are 14 residues in the CDR3. Trimming cost V 5 bases and J 7 bases; bases outside gene matches: 6. The CDR3 reads CASSGTGSVNEQFF. CDR3 nucleotides: TGTGCCAGCAGTGGGACAGGGTCAGTAAATGAGCAGTTCTTC.

The CDR3 sequence is CASSLGTGSYEQYV. CDR3 sequence (DNA): TGTGCCAGCAGTTTAGGGACAGGGTCGTACGAGCAGTACGTC. This rearrangement joins TRBV27 to TRBJ2-7; 9 nucleotides line up with TRBD1. With 2 bases clipped from V and 4 bases from J, the junction kept 3 bases outside the gene matches. Per the germline V gene, CDR1 is MNHEY and CDR2 is SMNVEV (reference sequence). This CDR3 region has 14 residues.